The next 21 T cell receptor beta chains were all read from a single sample in a study of T cell responses to AZD1222 COVID-19 vaccine. The repertoire was sequenced with immunoSEQ multiplex PCR; TCRdb's copy has only in-frame clones and lacks some. This table has roughly 65,000 clones, about three quarters appearing once. The material sequenced was peripheral blood, taken on day 0 of AZD1222 vaccination. The origin of the receptors is an adult in good health.

The chain couples TRBV6-5 to TRBJ2-2; D uncertain. Germline assignment: CDR1 MNHEY and CDR2 SVGAGI. The CDR3 sequence is 11 residues long. V lost 8 bases, J lost 5 bases, and 6 bases lay in between. Here the CDR3 DNA reads TGTGCCAGCGGGGAAACCGGGGAGCTGTTTTTT. It is translated as CASGETGELFF.

This clone is a singleton in its sample. The CDR3 here is CASRRNQETQYF. For the CDR3, the DNA is TGTGCCAGCAGGCGGAACCAAGAGACCCAGTACTTC. The chain carries TRBV12-3 or TRBV12-4 and TRBJ2-5; no firm D call. This CDR3 has 12 residues. V was trimmed by 6 bases and J by 0 bases, leaving 5 bases between them.

The V call is TRBV11-2, the J call TRBJ2-2; 9 nucleotides agree with TRBD1. CDR3 length: 17 amino acids. Germline loops: CDR1 SGHAT, CDR2 FQNNGV. Trimming took 1 base from V and 5 from J; bases not matched to a gene: 8. The CDR3 region has the DNA TGTGCCAGCAGCTTAGTATGGGGACAGGGCCGAACCGGGGAGCTGTTTTTT. Translating gives CASSLVWGQGRTGELFF.

This clone appeared a single time. The rearrangement joins TRBV5-5 to TRBJ2-3; D is ambiguous. CDR3 length equals 16 residues. Per germline, CDR1 SGHKS and CDR2 YYEKEE (reference sequence). The V end was cut by 3 bases, the J end by 4 bases, with 18 bases between. The CDR3 coding sequence is TGTGCCAGCAGCTCCGGTTTTAAGGGAAGCGCAGATACGCAGTATTTT. Encoded protein: CASSSGFKGSADTQYF.

This clone came up once. The chain is built from TRBV12-3 or TRBV12-4 and TRBJ2-1; no clear D. Trimming took off 2 bases at V and 8 bases at J, with 4 bases between the two ends. The CDR3 is made up of 11 amino acids. For the CDR3, the DNA is TGTGCCAGCAGTTTAATGGATGAGCAGTTCTTC. Protein sequence: CASSLMDEQFF.

This clone was counted a few times. V is TRBV7-2 and J is TRBJ1-1; 8 bases map to TRBD1. Germline V gives CDR1 SGHTA, CDR2 FQGNSA. V trimming: 3 bases; J trimming: 1 base; junction bases outside the gene matches: 4. CDR3 length: 15 residues. The CDR3 loop is CASSFIGTGNTEAFF. DNA for the CDR3: TGTGCCAGCAGCTTTATCGGGACAGGGAACACTGAAGCTTTCTTT.

This chain links TRBV10-3 with TRBJ1-4; TRBD1 is a possible D gene (5 bases). The CDR3 is 15 amino acids. Between the trimmed V and J ends, which lost 0 bases and 4 bases, there was a span of 9 bases. Germline values: CDR1 ENHRY, CDR2 SYGVKD. The CDR3 coding sequence is TGTGCCATCAGTGAGTCTGGGGGGAATAATGAAAAACTGTTTTTT. Protein product: CAISESGGNNEKLFF.

This chain uses TRBV7-8 with TRBJ2-1; 9 bases map to TRBD1. V lost 4 bases, J lost 6 bases, and 13 bases stayed unmatched. The CDR3 runs to 17 residues. The germline V gene has CDR1 SGHVS and CDR2 FQNEAQ. The CDR3 DNA is TGTGCCAGCAGCTGGGGTACGGGACAGGGAAGAATCAATGAGCAGTTCTTC. Amino acids: CASSWGTGQGRINEQFF.

The chain carries TRBV11-2 and TRBJ2-2; 9 nucleotides align to TRBD1. The CDR3 consists of 16 residues. V was pared by 6 bases and J by 2 bases, with 7 bases of the junction left unmatched. CDR1 is SGHAT and CDR2 is FQNNGV in the germline V gene. The CDR3 DNA reads TGTGCCAGCAGACAACCGGGACAGGGTAACACCGGGGAGCTGTTTTTT. Its translation: CASRQPGQGNTGELFF.

The V call is TRBV3-1 (or the pseudogene TRBV3-2), the J call TRBJ2-7, with 12 bases identical to TRBD2. The CDR3 has 18 residues. V was pared by 0 bases and J by 2 bases, with 8 bases of the junction left unmatched. Germline V gene data show CDR1 as LGHDT and CDR2 as YNNKEL (reference sequence). This chain's CDR3 is CASSQDGGLAGKTYEQYF. CDR3 DNA sequence: TGTGCCAGCAGCCAAGATGGGGGACTAGCGGGCAAGACCTACGAGCAGTACTTC.

This sequence joins TRBV2 and TRBJ2-4; D call uncertain. CDR3 length: 14 residues. V gave up 10 bases and J gave up 0 bases, with 13 bases separating them. Germline V lookup: CDR1 SNHLY, CDR2 FYNNEI. The CDR3 sequence is CANRRILAKNIQYF. The DNA for the CDR3 is TGTGCCAACCGACGGATTCTAGCCAAAAACATTCAGTACTTC.

This clone was recorded a few times. V gene TRBV7-2 combines with J gene TRBJ1-5, with 7 bases identical to TRBD1. J gave up 7 bases and V 6 bases, and 9 bases lay outside the gene matches. CDR3 length equals 14 residues. The germline V gene encodes CDR1 SGHTA and CDR2 FQGNSA. The CDR3 DNA reads as TGTGCCAGCAGGCGACAGGGTGCTTGGCAGCCCCAGCATTTT. This sequence encodes CASRRQGAWQPQHF.

This chain links TRBV18 with TRBJ1-6, with D unclear. Germline lookup yields CDR1 KGHSH and CDR2 LQKENI. V lost 3 bases, J lost 14 bases, and 17 bases lay in between. This CDR3 spans 14 amino acids. CDR3 DNA: TGTGCCAGCTCACCGAATCAGGACCCCTTTGCCCTCCACTTT. Amino acid sequence: CASSPNQDPFALHF.

V is TRBV21-1 and J is TRBJ1-5; TRBD1, as called in the table, went unchecked against the DNA. TRBV21-1 is a recognized pseudogene. The CDR3 spans 15 residues. The CDR3 spells CAAPGHDSSKQPQHF. The CDR3 bases are TGTGCCGCGCCCGGCCATGACAGTTCCAAGCAGCCCCAGCATTTT.

The gene calls are TRBV9 and TRBJ2-3; D unclear. The V and J ends lost 2 bases and 2 bases respectively, with 9 bases between them. The CDR3 loop spans 14 amino acids. The germline V gene has CDR1 SGDLS and CDR2 YYNGEE. The CDR3 DNA reads as TGTGCCAGCAGCGTTAGTGAGTCCACAGATACGCAGTATTTT. Translation gives CASSVSESTDTQYF.

The V and J genes are TRBV4-2 and TRBJ2-7; 8 positions agree with TRBD1. The CDR3 has 15 amino acids. With V trimmed by 0 bases and J by 1 base, 2 bases remained unmatched. The germline V gene has CDR1 LGHNA and CDR2 YNFKEQ. The CDR3 DNA reads TGTGCCAGCAGCCAAGAAACAGGGGGGTCCTACGAGCAGTACTTC. Residues: CASSQETGGSYEQYF.

The chain links TRBV11-3 to TRBJ2-3; 7 bases line up with TRBD2. This CDR3 is built from 17 residues. J gave up 0 bases and V 4 bases, and 10 bases lay outside the gene matches. Germline CDR1 SGHNT, CDR2 YENEEA. CDR3 in amino acids: CASSSRSRGGSTDTQYF. In DNA form, the CDR3 reads TGTGCCAGCAGCTCAAGGTCCCGCGGGGGAAGCACAGATACGCAGTATTTT.

This chain links TRBV2 with TRBJ1-5, with TRBD1 identical over 9 bases. Losses at the gene ends were 5 bases for V and 6 bases for J; bases not matched to a gene: 20. The CDR3 sequence is 19 residues long. The germline V gene has CDR1 SNHLY and CDR2 FYNNEI. As DNA, the CDR3 is TGTGCCAGCAGTCCTTACCCGGGACAGGGATTTATCGCGGGTCAGCCCCAGCATTTT. It codes for CASSPYPGQGFIAGQPQHF.

The chain is built from TRBV2 and TRBJ2-7; weak D call: TRBD1 (5 bases). V lost 9 bases and J 3 bases, leaving 15 bases between the germline ends. The CDR3 has 13 residues. Germline CDR1 reads SNHLY; CDR2 reads FYNNEI. CDR3 protein: CASSRVSDYEQYF. The DNA of the CDR3 is TGTGCCAGTAGCAGGGTCTCCGACTACGAGCAGTACTTC.

The chain carries TRBV5-1 and TRBJ1-2; D not certain. Trimming removed 4 bases from V and 8 bases from J, with 15 bases in between. Germline assignment: CDR1 SGHRS and CDR2 YFSETQ. This CDR3 contains 13 residues. CDR3 region: CASSPGGPGGYTF. CDR3 nucleotide sequence: TGCGCCAGCAGCCCCGGAGGTCCCGGGGGCTACACCTTC.

This clone occurred once. This chain connects TRBV28 to TRBJ2-6; 7 bases fit TRBD1. Losses at the gene ends were 6 bases for V and 3 bases for J; bases not matched to a gene: 11. Germline V CDR1 and CDR2: MDHEN, SYDVKM. The CDR3 spans 17 residues. The DNA for the CDR3 is TGTGCCAGCAGCCCAAGACAGGGTCGAGATGGGGCCAACGTCCTGACTTTC. It translates to CASSPRQGRDGANVLTF.